This is a list of T cell receptor beta chains from one sample in a study of identical twins. TCRdb fed the 5' RACE reads into MiXCR, producing one record per CDR3 protein. The sample has hundreds of thousands of distinct CDR3 sequences, roughly 20% seen once. Separately, the same data were catalogued under a study of T cells expressing NK-cell markers.

The sample comprised PBMCs. Every receptor here comes from a woman younger than 35 in good health. CDR3s include the opening cysteine and the closing phenylalanine or tryptophan. Fields, in order: V gene, J gene, D gene, clone size, CDR3 protein, CDR3 DNA. D genes are given only for firm matches. For some rows the clone size is stated as once, few or many, or as a class when expanded; others skip it.

v_call: TRBV20-1; j_call: TRBJ2-3; d_call: TRBD2; clone_size: few; cdr3_aa: CSAGSGRAPDTQYF; cdr3_nt: TGCAGTGCCGGTAGCGGGAGGGCCCCAGATACGCAGTATTTT
v_call: TRBV5-1; j_call: TRBJ2-3; d_call: -; clone_size: few; cdr3_aa: CASSLRRYTDTQYF; cdr3_nt: TGCGCCAGCAGCCTCCGGCGGTACACAGATACGCAGTATTTT
v_call: TRBV5-6; j_call: TRBJ1-2; d_call: -; clone_size: many; cdr3_aa: CASSLEGVGGYTF; cdr3_nt: TGTGCCAGCAGCTTGGAAGGAGTGGGGGGCTACACCTTC
v_call: TRBV20-1; j_call: TRBJ1-1; d_call: -; clone_size: -; cdr3_aa: CSATDEATEAFF; cdr3_nt: TGCAGTGCAACCGACGAGGCCACTGAAGCTTTCTTT
v_call: TRBV20-1; j_call: TRBJ2-1; d_call: -; clone_size: few; cdr3_aa: CSALYLNEQFF; cdr3_nt: TGCAGTGCCCTCTACCTAAATGAGCAGTTCTTC
v_call: TRBV12-3/TRBV12-4; j_call: TRBJ1-1; d_call: -; clone_size: -; cdr3_aa: CASGPLPTEAFF; cdr3_nt: TGTGCCAGTGGACCTTTGCCCACTGAAGCTTTCTTT
v_call: TRBV11-2; j_call: TRBJ2-7; d_call: TRBD2; clone_size: many; cdr3_aa: CASSLGTSGTEQYF; cdr3_nt: TGTGCCAGCAGCCTCGGGACTAGCGGGACCGAGCAGTACTTC
v_call: TRBV9; j_call: TRBJ2-3; d_call: -; clone_size: -; cdr3_aa: CASSVGLVSTDTQYF; cdr3_nt: TGTGCCAGCAGCGTAGGCCTAGTCTCCACAGATACGCAGTATTTT
v_call: TRBV5-1; j_call: TRBJ2-4; d_call: -; clone_size: -; cdr3_aa: CASSLQGGNIQYF; cdr3_nt: TGCGCCAGCAGCCTACAGGGTGGAAACATTCAGTACTTC
v_call: TRBV15; j_call: TRBJ2-2; d_call: TRBD1; clone_size: few; cdr3_aa: CATSLGGQGNTGELFF; cdr3_nt: TGTGCCACCAGCCTAGGGGGACAGGGTAACACCGGGGAGCTGTTTTTT
v_call: TRBV6-5; j_call: TRBJ2-3; d_call: TRBD1; clone_size: -; cdr3_aa: CASSSPRTGVPDTQYF; cdr3_nt: TGTGCCAGCAGTTCACCCCGGACAGGGGTGCCAGATACGCAGTATTTT
v_call: TRBV11-2; j_call: TRBJ2-7; d_call: TRBD2; clone_size: -; cdr3_aa: CASTQRGAGGGYEQYF; cdr3_nt: TGTGCCAGCACCCAGAGGGGAGCGGGAGGCGGGTACGAGCAGTACTTC
v_call: TRBV12-3/TRBV12-4; j_call: TRBJ1-3; d_call: -; clone_size: few; cdr3_aa: CASSLAPQGLRNTIYF; cdr3_nt: TGTGCCAGCAGTTTAGCCCCACAGGGTCTCAGAAACACCATATATTTT
v_call: TRBV9; j_call: TRBJ1-2; d_call: TRBD1; clone_size: -; cdr3_aa: CASSAGTGVYGYTF; cdr3_nt: TGTGCCAGCAGCGCCGGGACAGGAGTTTATGGCTACACCTTC
v_call: TRBV9; j_call: TRBJ2-1; d_call: -; clone_size: -; cdr3_aa: CASSGQHLIGYYNEQFF; cdr3_nt: TGTGCCAGCAGCGGACAACATCTCATAGGGTACTACAATGAGCAGTTCTTC
v_call: TRBV18; j_call: TRBJ2-7; d_call: -; clone_size: few; cdr3_aa: CASSPRTEHYEQYF; cdr3_nt: TGTGCCAGCTCACCGCGGACTGAACACTACGAGCAGTACTTC
v_call: TRBV11-2; j_call: TRBJ2-6; d_call: -; clone_size: -; cdr3_aa: CASSERVIAISGANVLTF; cdr3_nt: TGTGCCAGCAGCGAAAGGGTGATAGCGATCTCTGGGGCCAACGTCCTGACTTTC
v_call: TRBV7-9; j_call: TRBJ2-2; d_call: -; clone_size: few; cdr3_aa: CASSPGLTGELFF; cdr3_nt: TGTGCCAGCAGCCCAGGCCTCACCGGGGAGCTGTTTTTT